The TCR beta chain under discussion was sequenced for a study of T cell responses to AZD1222 COVID-19 vaccine (TCRdb year 2021). Turning to the overall study: A total of about 240 trial participants underwent TCR sequencing, of whom 207 received two doses of AZD1222 and approximately 25 received two doses of the MenACWY control vaccine. Trial participants were enrolled into age subgroups of 18-55, 56-69 and 70-plus years, which contained roughly 140, 27 and 60 TCR-sequenced participants, respectively. Study-level results and caveats: Because no day 14 peak-response samples were available, the repertoires could be characterized only after the peak T cell response. Nearly half of unique spike-specific TCRs reportedly recognized epitopes outside regions mutated in the B.1.351 and B.1.1.7 variants. Spike-specific TCR breadth and depth rose significantly after two AZD1222 doses compared with day 0 and with MenACWY recipients. Conclusions about previously exposed vaccinees are limited, since just six or seven AZD1222 recipients were seropositive for SARS-CoV-2 at baseline. Most participants were white British and females outnumbered males, and the authors suggested that clonal diversity may have been underestimated. In the small 56-69-year group, the increase in depth fell short of significance, most likely because of low power. The vaccine-associated CD4 TCRs covered the entire spike protein, and the dominant responses fell in regions 160-218 and 743-854.

The time point label corresponds to: about 28 days (+/-7) after the second vaccine dose. AZD1222 recipients given second doses at about 4 weeks or at about 12 weeks were pooled, since spike-specific TCR depth and breadth were not found to differ between the two schedules. Vaccinee samples came from UK trials COV001 and COV002, including a single-blind randomized controlled phase 2/3 trial of AZD1222 (ChAdOx1 nCoV-19) in healthy adults. For TCRbeta chain sequencing, PBMC samples from trial participants were taken at day 0 and at day 28 after the second dose. The CDR3 regions of human TCRbeta chains were subjected to immunosequencing. The published analysis was carried out like this. TCRs in the repertoires were compared against a reference library of SARS-CoV-2-specific TCRs that had been generated with the MIRA antigen-specificity platform. Breadth was defined as the fraction of unique TCRs that were SARS-CoV-2-associated. Depth was defined as the fraction of total T cells that were SARS-CoV-2-associated. Using the MIRA data, each spike-specific TCR was assigned both to the spike region to which the TCR was reactive and to a CD4 or CD8 class. Log10-transformed breadth and depth values were compared by one-way ANOVA with Sidak's multiple comparisons tests. This is the immuneACCESS table as TCRdb keeps it, with only in-frame sequences that have V and J called. A part of the clones is gone; compared with another copy, unresolved V genes explain less than half, and the rest is unexplained. V, J and clone size are those of that table, while D and trimming were read from the DNA. This sample is represented by about 56,000 clones; 80% of them were singletons. The leading ten clones occupy roughly 4.9% of the sample.

This clone came up a few times. What antigen it recognizes has not been identified. One base away there is no much larger clone; base qualities are not given. The junction carries 10 bases between V and J, which are trimmed by 4 bases and 7 bases respectively. The CDR3 numbers 13 residues from cysteine through phenylalanine. The DNA shown is the 39-base CDR3, in frame from base 1. CDR1 and CDR2 were assigned from the germline V gene (reference sequence) as MNHEY and SMNVEV. In this chain, TRBV27 is recombined with TRBJ1-4; too little of a D gene remains to name it. The input for sequencing was peripheral blood, taken 28 days after the second AZD1222 dose. The source of this sequence is an adult who received the AZD1222 COVID-19 vaccine. The DNA sequence follows: TGTGCCAGCAGTTCACTAGGTGGTGAAAAACTGTTTTTT. Its protein product is CASSSLGGEKLFF.